Listed below are T cell receptor beta chains from one sample, sequenced in a study of blood T cells in healthy people across ages. TCRdb fed the 5' RACE reads into MiXCR, producing one record per CDR3 protein. The sample has 450,000 to 700,000 distinct CDR3 sequences, roughly a quarter seen once. The sample taken for sequencing was blood. The receptors come from a woman aged 70-85 years in good health. Both conserved end residues are part of each CDR3. Each record gives: D gene, J gene, V gene, clone size, CDR3 DNA, CDR3 protein. The D gene is left open where the match is weak. Expanded clones are given a class, and other clones once, few, many or no size at all.

TRBD2 TRBJ2-7 TRBV7-9 - TGTGCCAGCAGCTTAGCCATAGCGGGGTTGAGCTCCTACGAGCAGTACTTC CASSLAIAGLSSYEQYF
TRBD2 TRBJ2-3 TRBV5-1 - TGCGCCACCACAGCGGGGGACACAGATACGCAGTATTTT CATTAGDTDTQYF
- TRBJ1-5 TRBV12-3/TRBV12-4 few TGTGCCAGCAGTTTCGGGGGGAATAGCAATCAGCCCCAGCATTTT CASSFGGNSNQPQHF
- TRBJ1-2 TRBV15 few TGTGCCACCAGCTACCTCTCTGCAGATGGCTACACCTTC CATSYLSADGYTF
- TRBJ2-1 TRBV9 few TGTGCCAGCAGCTTTTCGACAGGCTCCGAGCAGTTCTTC CASSFSTGSEQFF
- TRBJ1-2 TRBV29-1 - TGCAGCGGTGGAGGCGAACCCGGCTACACCTTC CSGGGEPGYTF
TRBD1 TRBJ2-7 TRBV7-6 - TGTGCCAGCAGCACGAACCCTGGACAGGGTAGCGAGCAGTACTTC CASSTNPGQGSEQYF
- TRBJ2-1 TRBV4-1 many TGCGCCAGCAGCCGGGGCGGGGGCTCCAACTCCTACAATGAGCAGTTCTTC CASSRGGGSNSYNEQFF
- TRBJ2-7 TRBV3-1 - TGTGCCAGCAGCCTCGGCCGGGGAAGGTTCGAGCAGTACTTC CASSLGRGRFEQYF
TRBD2 TRBJ2-5 TRBV11-3 - TGTGCCAGCAGCTTTTCGAGCGGGGGGTTTTCGGTCAGGGAGACCCAGTACTTC CASSFSSGGFSVRETQYF
- TRBJ2-5 TRBV20-1 many TGCAGTGCTAGGACAGACCAAGAGACCCAGTACTTC CSARTDQETQYF
TRBD1 TRBJ2-7 TRBV12-5 - TGTGCTAGTGGTTTGCAGGGGGCCTACGAGCAGTACTTC CASGLQGAYEQYF
TRBD1 TRBJ1-5 TRBV5-1 few TGCGCCAGCAGCTTGGACGGACAGGGGGGTCAGCCCCAGCATTTT CASSLDGQGGQPQHF
- TRBJ2-3 TRBV2 - TGTGCCAGCACCTTACTGACTGACACAGATACGCAGTATTTT CASTLLTDTDTQYF
- TRBJ2-7 TRBV7-9 few TGTGCCAGCAGCTTAGCTGGCGTCCGGGGTAACGAGCAGTACTTC CASSLAGVRGNEQYF
- TRBJ1-3 TRBV15 few TGTGCCACCGGGACAAGCTCTGGAAACACCATATATTTT CATGTSSGNTIYF
TRBD2 TRBJ2-5 TRBV7-2 - TGTGCCAGCAGCTCATACGGGACTAGCGGCCTCCAAGAGACCCAGTACTTC CASSSYGTSGLQETQYF
- TRBJ1-3 TRBV27 few TGTGCCAGCAGACAGATCCGGAGACAGCGAACTTCCCTATCTGGAAACACCATATATTTT CASRQIRRQRTSLSGNTIYF
- TRBJ1-5 TRBV7-2 few TGTGCCAGCAGCCCTGGCTACAATCAGCCCCAGCATTTT CASSPGYNQPQHF
- TRBJ1-2 TRBV12-3/TRBV12-4 once TGTGCCAGCAGTTTATTTGGAGATGGCTACACCTTC CASSLFGDGYTF
- TRBJ2-7 TRBV4-1 few TGCGCCAGCACCCCCGAACCGGCAGGGCTCTACGAGCAGTACTTC CASTPEPAGLYEQYF
TRBD2 TRBJ2-5 TRBV7-7 - TGTGCCAGCAGCTCTAGCGGGACTAGCGGTGAGACCCAGTACTTC CASSSSGTSGETQYF
TRBD1 TRBJ1-2 TRBV4-3 - TGCGCCAGCAGCCCTCAATCGACAGGGGACTATGGCTACACCTTC CASSPQSTGDYGYTF
- TRBJ2-7 TRBV18 - TGTGCCAGCTCACCAAGCCGGGGGCAGGGACAATCCTACGAGCAGTACTTC CASSPSRGQGQSYEQYF
- TRBJ2-7 TRBV7-2 - TGTGCCAGCAGCGTAGGGGGTGAGCAGTACTTC CASSVGGEQYF
TRBD1 TRBJ2-1 TRBV4-3 few TGCGCCAGCAGCCAAGAACTCTCGCGGGACAGGGTAACGAATGAGCAGTTCTTC CASSQELSRDRVTNEQFF
TRBD1 TRBJ1-4 TRBV4-2 few TGTGCCAGCAGCCCGCTGACAGGGGAGGGAAAACTGTTTTTT CASSPLTGEGKLFF
TRBD2 TRBJ2-1 TRBV5-1 - TGCGCCAGCAGCTCCTTGAGCGGGGGAGGCAATGAGCAGTTCTTC CASSSLSGGGNEQFF
- TRBJ1-5 TRBV7-8 - TGTGCCAGCAGCTTACACCAGCTTTATAGCAATCAGCCCCAGCATTTT CASSLHQLYSNQPQHF
- TRBJ1-4 TRBV7-8 few TGTGCCAGCAGCTTAGATTTCGGGGGAGGAAAACTGTTTTTT CASSLDFGGGKLFF
- TRBJ2-3 TRBV20-1 - TGCAGTGCTAGAGTTCGGGTTAAGGCAGATACGCAGTATTTT CSARVRVKADTQYF
- TRBJ1-4 TRBV5-1 - TGCGCCAGCAGCCTGGTCGGACACGTTAATGAAAAACTGTTTTTT CASSLVGHVNEKLFF
TRBD2 TRBJ2-3 TRBV10-3 few TGTGCCATCAGTAAGGGACTAACCAGCACAGATACGCAGTATTTT CAISKGLTSTDTQYF